The rows below give T cell receptor beta chains drawn from one sample of a study of blood T cell repertoires in COVID-19. The table came from immunoSEQ multiplex PCR; TCRdb's copy has only in-frame clones and leaves some out. The table lists 25,000 to 35,000 clones, approximately 90% of them singletons. The material sequenced was peripheral blood. All receptors derive from a human donor in a cohort sampled during active COVID-19. The conserved cysteine and the conserved F or W are not part of the CDR3 here.

v_call cdr3_aa
TRBV7-2 ASSLTKHNSPLH
TRBV3-1/TRBV3-2 ASSLAGGPSGQETQY
TRBV11-3 ASTTDRGGGYT
TRBV7-2 ASSLASGGRNEQF
TRBV3-1/TRBV3-2 ASSQAGNTEAF
TRBV6-5 ASSYSIHSECT
TRBV19 ASTKVPGKGNTIY
TRBV10-3 AISETGQMDGYT
TRBV5-5 ASSLQGANTEAF
TRBV11-2 ASSFTANTGELF
TRBV6-5 ASSYSGTGGSQPQH
TRBV2 ASSQFMGDQY
TRBV9 ASSVGSGGYEKLF
TRBV19 ASSILAGGTDTQY
TRBV6-6 ASSQQGTGNSPLH
TRBV12-3/TRBV12-4 ASSLNRVQPQH
TRBV9 ASSVSPTNEKLF
TRBV7-2 ASSLELAGAVEQF
TRBV27 ASSRDRKSGLQY
TRBV3-1/TRBV3-2 ASSQTLAGGTNTGELF
TRBV29-1 SDRARGNYGYT